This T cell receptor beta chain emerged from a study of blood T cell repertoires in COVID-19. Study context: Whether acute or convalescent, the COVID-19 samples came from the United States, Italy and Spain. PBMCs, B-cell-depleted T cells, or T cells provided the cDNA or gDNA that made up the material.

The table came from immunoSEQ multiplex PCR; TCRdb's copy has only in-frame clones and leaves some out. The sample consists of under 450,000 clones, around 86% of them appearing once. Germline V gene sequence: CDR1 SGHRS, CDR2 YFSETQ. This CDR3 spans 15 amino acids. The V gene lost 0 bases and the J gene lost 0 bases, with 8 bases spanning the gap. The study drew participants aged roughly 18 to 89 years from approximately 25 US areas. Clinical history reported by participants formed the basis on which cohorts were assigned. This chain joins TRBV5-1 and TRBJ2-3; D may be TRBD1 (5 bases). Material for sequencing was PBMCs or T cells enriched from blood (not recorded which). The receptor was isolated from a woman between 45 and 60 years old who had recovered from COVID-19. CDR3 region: CASSLDSGSTDTQYF. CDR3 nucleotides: TGCGCCAGCAGCTTGGACTCAGGGAGCACAGATACGCAGTATTTT.